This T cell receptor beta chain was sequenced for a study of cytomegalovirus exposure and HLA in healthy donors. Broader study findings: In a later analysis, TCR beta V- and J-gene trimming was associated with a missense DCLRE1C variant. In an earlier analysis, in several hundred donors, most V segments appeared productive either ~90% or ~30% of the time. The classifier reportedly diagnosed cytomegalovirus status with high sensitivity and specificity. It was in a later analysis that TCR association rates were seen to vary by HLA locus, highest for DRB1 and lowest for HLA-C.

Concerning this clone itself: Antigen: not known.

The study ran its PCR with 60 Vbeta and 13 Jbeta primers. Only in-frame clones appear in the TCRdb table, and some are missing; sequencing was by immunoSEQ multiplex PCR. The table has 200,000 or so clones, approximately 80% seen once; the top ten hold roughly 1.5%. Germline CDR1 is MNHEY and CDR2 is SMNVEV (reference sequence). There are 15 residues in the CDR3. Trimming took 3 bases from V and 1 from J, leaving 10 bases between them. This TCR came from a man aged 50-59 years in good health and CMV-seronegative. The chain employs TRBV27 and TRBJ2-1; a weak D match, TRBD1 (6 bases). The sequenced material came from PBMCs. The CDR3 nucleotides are TGTGCCAGCAGTTTTCTAGGACAGTCCTACAATGAGCAGTTCTTC. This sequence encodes CASSFLGQSYNEQFF.